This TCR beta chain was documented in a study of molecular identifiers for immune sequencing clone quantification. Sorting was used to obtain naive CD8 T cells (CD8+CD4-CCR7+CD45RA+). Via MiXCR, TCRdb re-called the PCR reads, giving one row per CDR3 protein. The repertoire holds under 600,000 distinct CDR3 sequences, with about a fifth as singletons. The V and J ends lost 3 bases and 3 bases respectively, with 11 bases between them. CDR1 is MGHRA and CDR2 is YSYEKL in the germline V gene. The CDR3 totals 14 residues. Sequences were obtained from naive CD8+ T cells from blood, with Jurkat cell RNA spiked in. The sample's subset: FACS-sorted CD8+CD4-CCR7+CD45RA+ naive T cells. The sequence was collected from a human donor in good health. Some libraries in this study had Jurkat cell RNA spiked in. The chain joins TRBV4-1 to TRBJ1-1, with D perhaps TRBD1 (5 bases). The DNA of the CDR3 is TGCGCCAGCAGCCATGTCCTAGGGGACACTGAAGCTTTCTTT. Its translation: CASSHVLGDTEAFF.